The clone carrying this TCR beta chain is termed medium-sized (0.01 to 0.1%). This entry comes from a study of T cells after yellow fever vaccination. TCRdb called the 5' RACE reads again in MiXCR, with one record for every CDR3 protein. The sample lists a few hundred thousand distinct CDR3 sequences, around 5.2% occurring once. With 7 bases removed from V and 4 bases from J, the gap between germline ends came to 17 bases. The CDR3 length is 14 residues. Germline V gene data show CDR1 as SNHLY and CDR2 as FYNNEI. The receptor was isolated from a man aged 18 to 35 who received the YFV17D yellow fever vaccine. This sample comprised CD4+ T cells sorted from PBMCs, obtained on the day of the yellow fever booster vaccination. The V call is TRBV2, the J call TRBJ2-7; D possibly corresponds to TRBD1 (7 bases). CDR3 nucleotide sequence: TGTGCCAGCACTCAGGGGGGACACCTATACGAGCAGTACTTC. Translated, it gives CASTQGGHLYEQYF. Based on the CDR3 plus reference TRBV2 and TRBJ2-7, the full variable domain is EPEVTQTPSHQVTQMGQEVILRCVPISNHLYFYWYRQILGQKVEFLVSFYNNEISEKSEIFDDQFSVERPDGSNFTLKIRSTKLEDSAMYFCASTQGGHLYEQYFGPGTRLTVT.